This TCR beta chain came from a study of OX40 agonist ivuxolimab in advanced cancers. Study conclusions and caveats: Also present in some nonresponders was a low level of normalized T-cell clonal expansion.

Profiled with immunoSEQ multiplex PCR; TCRdb holds only in-frame clones, not every one. The data hold about 38,000 clones, with 60% to 85% observed a single time. The CDR3 sequence is 15 residues long. The ends lost 7 bases at V and 4 bases at J; junction bases unmatched: 9. Per the germline V gene, CDR1 is SGHRS and CDR2 is YFSETQ. About this clone itself: Its antigen is currently unknown.

V gene TRBV5-1 combines with J gene TRBJ2-2; 8 positions agree with TRBD2. The sample was CD4+ or CD8+ T cells sorted from blood, taken in a trial of the OX40 agonist ivuxolimab. This receptor was identified in an adult with an advanced solid tumor such as melanoma, head and neck, liver or kidney cancer. The CDR3 here is CASWSGSFSTGELFF. In nucleotides, the CDR3 is TGCGCCAGCTGGAGCGGGAGCTTCTCCACCGGGGAGCTGTTTTTT.